The 5 T cell receptor beta chains in this list originate from one sample, sequenced in a study of T cell responses to AZD1222 COVID-19 vaccine. Clones were sequenced by immunoSEQ multiplex PCR, and TCRdb holds only the in-frame ones, with some missing. The sample lists roughly 200,000 clones, 85% to 90% occurring once. Sequenced material: peripheral blood, taken on day 0 of AZD1222 vaccination. The receptor set was obtained from an adult in good health.

V is TRBV7-2 and J is TRBJ2-7; D gene ambiguous. V lost 4 bases and J lost 7, with 14 bases in between. This CDR3 comprises 13 residues. Germline lookup yields CDR1 SGHTA and CDR2 FQGNSA. Written as DNA, the CDR3 is TGTGCCAGCAGCTCAACAGATGACGGGGAGCAGTACTTC. Translation: CASSSTDDGEQYF. Variable domain in full (rest from reference TRBV7-2 and TRBJ2-7): GAGVSQSPSNKVTEKGKDVELRCDPISGHTALYWYRQSLGQGLEFLIYFQGNSAPDKSGLPSDRFSAERTGGSVSTLTIQRTQQEDSAVYLCASSSTDDGEQYFGPGTRLTVT.

V gene TRBV7-2 combines with J gene TRBJ2-2; tentative D call: TRBD1 (5 bases). The germline V and J ends were trimmed by 8 bases and 0 bases, with 16 bases remaining between them. The CDR3 is 16 residues long. Germline lookup yields CDR1 SGHTA and CDR2 FQGNSA. This CDR3 is CASGKLTVSNTGELFF. The DNA of the CDR3 is TGTGCCAGCGGCAAATTGACAGTTTCGAACACCGGGGAGCTGTTTTTT. Filled out from reference TRBV7-2 and TRBJ2-2, the complete variable domain reads GAGVSQSPSNKVTEKGKDVELRCDPISGHTALYWYRQSLGQGLEFLIYFQGNSAPDKSGLPSDRFSAERTGGSVSTLTIQRTQQEDSAVYLCASGKLTVSNTGELFFGEGSRLTVL.

Regarding this clone: The junction departs from the called germline gene at one end, perhaps through a read error. V usage is TRBV7-9 and J usage is TRBJ1-1; unclear D gene. The length of the CDR3 is 12 residues. Germline V CDR1 and CDR2: SEHNR, FQNEAQ (reference sequence). The CDR3 region has the DNA TGTGCCAGCAGCTTGGGGAACGCTGAAGCTTTCTTT. Amino acids: CASSLGNAEAFF.

This chain links TRBV28 with TRBJ1-4; weak D call: TRBD1 (5 bases). Germline CDR1 is MDHEN and CDR2 is SYDVKM. V gave up 7 bases and J gave up 10 bases, with 22 bases separating them. CDR3 size: 15 residues. This chain's CDR3 is CASTLARGGRVKLFF. In DNA, the CDR3 is TGTGCCAGCACCCTGGCCCGGGGGGGTAGAGTAAAACTGTTTTTT.

Comments on this clone: Germline is not matched at one junction end, which may reflect a read error. The chain carries TRBV7-9 and TRBJ2-5; 9 bases fit TRBD2. The CDR3 is 15 residues long. Germline lookup yields CDR1 SEHNR and CDR2 FQNEAQ (reference sequence). The CDR3 reads CASSRGLAFQGTQYF. The CDR3 DNA follows: TGTGCCAGCAGCCGAGGACTAGCGTTTCAAGGGACCCAGTACTTC.